This TCR beta chain was recorded in a study of cytomegalovirus exposure and HLA in healthy donors. General study points: Altogether, 160 or so TCR beta chains were recorded as cytomegalovirus-associated. Subsequent analysis showed first-cohort TCR clusters tending to co-occur in around 110 validation repertoires.

Comments on this clone: The antigen remains unidentified.

Germline CDR1 reads SQVTM; CDR2 reads ANQGSEA. This CDR3 comprises 17 residues. V lost 2 bases and J lost 5; bases outside the gene matches: 16. Only in-frame clones appear in the TCRdb table, and some are missing; sequencing was by immunoSEQ multiplex PCR. The data show over 200,000 clones, with 80% to 95% seen just once and around 3.3% held by the top ten. This sequence joins TRBV29-1 and TRBJ2-3; 7 bases line up with TRBD2. The TCR sequence derives from a woman in her twenties or thirties in good health and CMV-seronegative. The specimen sequenced was PBMCs. CDR3 in amino acids: CSVEWGLASGLGDTQYF. CDR3 DNA: TGCAGCGTTGAATGGGGTTTGGCTAGCGGACTAGGAGATACGCAGTATTTT.